This T cell receptor (beta chain) was sequenced in a study of T cell repertoires in cytomegalovirus infection. About the study: Well-studied HLA-B-restricted epitopes and recently identified HLA-C-restricted epitopes of CMV were both used in the study. From public TCR beta signatures came an indication of both CMV infection and matching HLA type. General study points: HLA-C-restricted CMV-specific TCR beta clonotypes were dominant in the ex vivo response. Using cumulative public TCR beta family frequency, the authors identified those who carried CMV together with the relevant HLA.

TCRdb re-analysed the reads in MiXCR, keeping a single row per CDR3 protein. The sample has approximately 910,000 distinct CDR3 sequences, approximately 31% seen once. Of note for this clonotype: No antigen is known for it.

This specimen consisted of cultured CD8+ T cells from PBMCs, obtained from culture after CMV antigen stimulation. This receptor was identified in a human donor in good health (CMV status not recorded). Some clones in this sample may be carry-over from other donors' samples.

CDR3 nucleotides: TGTGCCAGCAGCGAACTGGAGGGGTGGGATTACGAGCAGTACGTC. The encoded protein is CASSELEGWDYEQYV. V is TRBV6-1 and J is TRBJ2-7, with D possibly being TRBD2 (6 bases). The CDR3 consists of 15 residues. V dropped 6 bases and J dropped 4 bases, with 19 bases sitting between them. The germline V gene encodes CDR1 MNHNS and CDR2 SASEGT.